These 8 T cell receptor beta chains were sequenced from one sample in a study of OX40 agonist ivuxolimab in advanced cancers. Produced via immunoSEQ multiplex PCR; TCRdb's table is partial and in-frame only. The top ten clones hold 0.19% of a sample with about 84,000 clones, 89% of them seen once. The sample consisted of CD4+ or CD8+ T cells sorted from blood, taken in a trial of the OX40 agonist ivuxolimab. The receptor set was obtained from an adult with an advanced solid tumor such as melanoma, head and neck, liver or kidney cancer.

The chain couples TRBV5-4 to TRBJ1-6, with D perhaps TRBD1 (5 bases). V shed 0 bases and J shed 7 bases, with 14 bases lying between them. CDR3 length: 16 residues. Germline V lookup: CDR1 SGHNT, CDR2 YYREEE (reference sequence). This CDR3 reads CASSLVRGLINSPLHF. The CDR3, as DNA: TGTGCCAGCAGCTTGGTCCGGGGACTAATCAATTCACCCCTCCACTTT.

The chain combines TRBV19 with TRBJ2-2, with a tentative D call TRBD1 (5 bases). The CDR3 is 13 residues long. V lost 4 bases, J lost 4 bases, and 7 bases lay in between. The germline CDR1 and CDR2 sequences are LNHDA and SQIVND (reference sequence). CDR3 DNA sequence: TGTGCCAGTAGTAGGGGCCTCACCGGGGAGCTGTTTTTT. Translated, it gives CASSRGLTGELFF.

This clone showed up just once. The chain joins TRBV28 to TRBJ2-5; D is perhaps TRBD2 (6 bases). This CDR3 has 14 amino acids. Germline V lookup: CDR1 MDHEN, CDR2 SYDVKM. Trimming cost V 4 bases and J 2 bases, with 11 bases left between them. The DNA of the CDR3 is TGTGCCAGCAGTTCGGTTGGGGGGCAAGAGACCCAGTACTTC. This encodes CASSSVGGQETQYF.

The V call is TRBV7-9, the J call TRBJ1-4; a weak D match, TRBD1 (6 bases). The CDR3 totals 18 residues. CDR1 is SEHNR and CDR2 is FQNEAQ in the germline V gene (reference sequence). Trimming left V 3 bases short and J 7 bases short, with 24 bases between. The CDR3 DNA is TGTGCCAGCAGCTTTGGTCTGGACAGCCTCAAGGGAGGTGAAAAACTGTTTTTT. This translates into CASSFGLDSLKGGEKLFF.

This chain links TRBV5-5 with TRBJ1-2; 7 bases map to TRBD1. V lost 0 bases, J lost 1 base, and 9 bases stayed unmatched. The CDR3 is 17 residues long. Germline CDR1 SGHKS, CDR2 YYEKEE (reference sequence). The DNA of the CDR3 is TGTGCCAGCAGCTTGGCGGTAGGGGGCTTGGGTAACTATGGCTACACCTTC. Translated: CASSLAVGGLGNYGYTF.

This sequence joins TRBV27 and TRBJ2-7; TRBD2 agrees at 8 bases. The V gene's germline CDR1 is MNHEY and CDR2 SMNVEV (reference sequence). The CDR3 covers 13 residues. The V gene end was trimmed by 8 bases and the J gene end by 3 bases; junction bases not matched to a gene: 6. The CDR3 region is CASQRAGVYEQYF. CDR3 in DNA: TGTGCCAGCCAGAGAGCGGGAGTCTACGAGCAGTACTTC.

V gene TRBV7-2 combines with J gene TRBJ2-7; D may be TRBD2 (6 bases). V lost 3 bases to trimming and J lost 9 bases, with 12 bases between them. Germline loops: CDR1 SGHTA, CDR2 FQGNSA. The CDR3 totals 12 residues. CDR3 sequence: CASSFLVGGQYF. CDR3 DNA sequence: TGTGCCAGCAGCTTCCTAGTGGGGGGGCAGTACTTC.

The genes are TRBV9 and TRBJ2-1; D remains ambiguous. Trimming stripped 4 bases from V and 7 bases from J, with 9 bases between. Germline-derived CDR1 and CDR2 are SGDLS and YYNGEE. CDR3 length: 12 amino acids. The CDR3 sequence: CASSLDVNEQFF. In DNA form, the CDR3 reads TGTGCCAGCAGCCTGGATGTGAATGAGCAGTTCTTC.